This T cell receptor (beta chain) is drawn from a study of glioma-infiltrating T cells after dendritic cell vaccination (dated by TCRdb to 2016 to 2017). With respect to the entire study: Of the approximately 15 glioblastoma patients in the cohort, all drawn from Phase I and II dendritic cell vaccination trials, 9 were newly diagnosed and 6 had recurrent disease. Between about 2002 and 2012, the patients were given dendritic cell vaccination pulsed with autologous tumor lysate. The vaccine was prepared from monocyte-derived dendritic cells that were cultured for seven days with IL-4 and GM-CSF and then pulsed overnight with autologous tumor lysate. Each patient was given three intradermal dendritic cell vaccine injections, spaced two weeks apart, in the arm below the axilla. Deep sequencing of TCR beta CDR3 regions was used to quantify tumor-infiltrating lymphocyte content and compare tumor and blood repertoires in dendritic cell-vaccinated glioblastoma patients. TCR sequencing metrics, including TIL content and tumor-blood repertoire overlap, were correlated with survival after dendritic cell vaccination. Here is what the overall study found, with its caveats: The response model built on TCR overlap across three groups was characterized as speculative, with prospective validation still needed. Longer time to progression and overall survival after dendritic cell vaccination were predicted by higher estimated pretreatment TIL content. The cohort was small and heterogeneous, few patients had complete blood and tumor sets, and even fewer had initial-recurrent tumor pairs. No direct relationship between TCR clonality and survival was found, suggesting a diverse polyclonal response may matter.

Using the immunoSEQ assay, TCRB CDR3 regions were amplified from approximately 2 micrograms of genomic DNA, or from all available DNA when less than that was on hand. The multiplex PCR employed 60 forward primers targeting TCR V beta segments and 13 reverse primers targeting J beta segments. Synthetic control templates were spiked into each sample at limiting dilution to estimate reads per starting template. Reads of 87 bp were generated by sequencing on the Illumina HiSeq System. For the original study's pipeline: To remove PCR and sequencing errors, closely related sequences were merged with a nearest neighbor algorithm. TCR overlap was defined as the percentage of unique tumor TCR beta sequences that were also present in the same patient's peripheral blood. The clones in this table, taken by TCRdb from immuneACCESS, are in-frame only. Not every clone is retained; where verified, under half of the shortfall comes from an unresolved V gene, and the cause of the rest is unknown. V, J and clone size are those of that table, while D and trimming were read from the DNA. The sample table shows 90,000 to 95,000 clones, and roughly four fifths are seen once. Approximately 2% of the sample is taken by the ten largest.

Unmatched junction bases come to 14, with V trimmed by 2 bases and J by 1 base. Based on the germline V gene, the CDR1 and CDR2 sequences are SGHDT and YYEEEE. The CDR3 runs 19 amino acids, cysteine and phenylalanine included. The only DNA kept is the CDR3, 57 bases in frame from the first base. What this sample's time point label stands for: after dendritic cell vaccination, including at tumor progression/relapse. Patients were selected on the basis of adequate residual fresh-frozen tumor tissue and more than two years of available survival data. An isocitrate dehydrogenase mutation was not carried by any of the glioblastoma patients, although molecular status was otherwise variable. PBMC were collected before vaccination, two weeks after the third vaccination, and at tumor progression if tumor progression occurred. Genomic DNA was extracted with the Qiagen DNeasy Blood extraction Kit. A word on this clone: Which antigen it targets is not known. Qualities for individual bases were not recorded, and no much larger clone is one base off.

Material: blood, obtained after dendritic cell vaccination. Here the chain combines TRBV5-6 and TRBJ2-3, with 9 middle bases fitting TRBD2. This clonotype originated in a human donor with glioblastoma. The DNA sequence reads TGTGCCAGCAGCTTTCTGGGCGGGGGGGGCTCCGGAGGCACAGATACGCAGTATTTT. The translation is CASSFLGGGGSGGTDTQYF.